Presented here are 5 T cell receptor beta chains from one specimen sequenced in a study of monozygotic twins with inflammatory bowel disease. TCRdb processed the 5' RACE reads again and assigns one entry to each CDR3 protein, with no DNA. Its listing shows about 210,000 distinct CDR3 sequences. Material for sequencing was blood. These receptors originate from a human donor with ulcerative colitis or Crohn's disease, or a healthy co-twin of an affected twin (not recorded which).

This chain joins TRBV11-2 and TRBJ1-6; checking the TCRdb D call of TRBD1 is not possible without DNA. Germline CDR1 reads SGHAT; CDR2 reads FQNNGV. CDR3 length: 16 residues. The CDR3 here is CASSPRDRGNTPPLHF.

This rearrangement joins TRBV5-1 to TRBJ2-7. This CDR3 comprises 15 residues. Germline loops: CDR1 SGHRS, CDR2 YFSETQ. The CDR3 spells CASSLVRGNFDEQYF.

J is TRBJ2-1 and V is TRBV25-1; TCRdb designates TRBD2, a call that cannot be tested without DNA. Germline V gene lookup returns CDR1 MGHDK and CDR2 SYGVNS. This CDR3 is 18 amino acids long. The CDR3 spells CASSDPSGGASFSDEQFF.

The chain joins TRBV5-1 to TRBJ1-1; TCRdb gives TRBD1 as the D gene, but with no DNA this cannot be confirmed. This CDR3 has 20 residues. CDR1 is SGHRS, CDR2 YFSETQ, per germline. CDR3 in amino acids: CASSLLPRGEGRPHSFEAFF.

The CDR3 loop is CASSPLLNLDSPGDTEAFF. This chain connects TRBV3-1 to TRBJ1-1. The CDR3 has 19 amino acids. Germline V gene data show CDR1 as LGHDT and CDR2 as YNNKEL (reference sequence).